This paragraph reports one TCR beta chain. Its cognate antigen is unknown. At one boundary the junction diverges from the germline segment, which might be a read error. The data are from a study of neoadjuvant anti-PD-1 for oral cavity cancer. Study-wide points: TCR analyses covered only a few patients per response group.

These newly diagnosed stage II-IVA oral cavity squamous cell carcinoma patients had no prior systemic or radiation treatment. Patients had HPV-negative, locally advanced oral cavity squamous cell carcinoma. The CDR3 spans 12 residues. Germline CDR1 and CDR2: SEHNR and FQNEAQ (reference sequence). Repertoires were generated with immunoSEQ multiplex PCR, while TCRdb's copy carries only in-frame clones and drops some. The sample includes 5,500 to 8,500 clones, over 60% of them seen just once. Sequenced material: PBMCs, taken before nivolumab (anti-PD-1) treatment. This TCR was sampled from a person aged 35 to 85 with oral cavity squamous cell carcinoma. The rearrangement uses TRBV7-9 and TRBJ1-1, with D uncertain. The CDR3 nucleotides are TGTGCCAGCAGTTTAGCGAGGGCTGGGGCTTTCTTT. Translating it yields CASSLARAGAFF.